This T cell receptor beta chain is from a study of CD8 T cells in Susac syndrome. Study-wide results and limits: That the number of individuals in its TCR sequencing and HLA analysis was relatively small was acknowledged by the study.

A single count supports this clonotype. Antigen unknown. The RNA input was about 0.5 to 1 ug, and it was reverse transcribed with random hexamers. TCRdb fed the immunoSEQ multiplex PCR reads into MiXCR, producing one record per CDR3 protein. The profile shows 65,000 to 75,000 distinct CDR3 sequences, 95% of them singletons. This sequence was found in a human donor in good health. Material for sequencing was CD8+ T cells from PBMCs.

Here the CDR3 reads CASDQGPTPQHF. The CDR3 coding sequence is TGTGCCAGTGATCAGGGGCCCACGCCCCAGCATTTT. This sequence joins TRBV19 and TRBJ1-5; D possibly corresponds to TRBD1 (6 bases). The length of the CDR3 is 12 residues. The V and J ends lost 8 bases and 9 bases respectively, with 14 bases between them. Germline assignment: CDR1 LNHDA and CDR2 SQIVND (reference sequence). Full variable domain (rest looked up from reference TRBV19 and TRBJ1-5): DGGITQSPKYLFRKEGQNVTLSCEQNLNHDAMYWYRQDPGQGLRLIYYSQIVNDFQKGDIAEGYSVSREKKESFPLTVTSAQKNPTAFYLCASDQGPTPQHFGDGTRLSIL.